Listed below are T cell receptor beta chains from one sample, sequenced in a study of blood T cells in healthy people across ages. Each CDR3 protein gets one entry after TCRdb re-called the 5' RACE reads with MiXCR. The sample contains hundreds of thousands of distinct CDR3 sequences, around two thirds of which appear only once. Sequenced material: blood. The receptors here all came from a man between 25 and 39 years old in good health. Each CDR3 is given without its conserved first and last residue. Only part of the rows carry a size: once, few, many, or a class if the clone is expanded.

v_call: TRBV28; clone_size: -; j_call: TRBJ1-2; cdr3_aa: ASTLPRDYGYT
v_call: TRBV29-1; clone_size: -; j_call: TRBJ2-1; cdr3_aa: SVEGGPYNEQF
v_call: TRBV9; clone_size: -; j_call: TRBJ2-3; cdr3_aa: ASSPRVGKDTQY
v_call: TRBV5-1; clone_size: few; j_call: TRBJ2-5; cdr3_aa: ASRLGEETQY
v_call: TRBV6-6; clone_size: -; j_call: TRBJ2-3; cdr3_aa: ASTYSGQGVPDTQY
v_call: TRBV29-1; clone_size: few; j_call: TRBJ1-4; cdr3_aa: SVVPGQGGEKLF
v_call: TRBV18; clone_size: -; j_call: TRBJ1-2; cdr3_aa: ASSPDTGGDYGYT
v_call: TRBV12-3/TRBV12-4; clone_size: -; j_call: TRBJ2-7; cdr3_aa: ASSGLGAPYEQY
v_call: TRBV6-1; clone_size: -; j_call: TRBJ2-1; cdr3_aa: ASSDLNEQF
v_call: TRBV4-3; clone_size: few; j_call: TRBJ2-1; cdr3_aa: ASSQDLAGGIHNEQF
v_call: TRBV7-3; clone_size: -; j_call: TRBJ1-2; cdr3_aa: ASSLGGEGNYGYT
v_call: TRBV29-1; clone_size: few; j_call: TRBJ1-1; cdr3_aa: SVAQGMNTEAF
v_call: TRBV6-5; clone_size: -; j_call: TRBJ2-7; cdr3_aa: ASSKQLSSYEQY
v_call: TRBV9; clone_size: few; j_call: TRBJ2-7; cdr3_aa: ASSAGTAISYEQY
v_call: TRBV5-1; clone_size: -; j_call: TRBJ2-5; cdr3_aa: ASKLRETQY
v_call: TRBV5-1; clone_size: few; j_call: TRBJ2-1; cdr3_aa: ASSLGVGNNEQF
v_call: TRBV3-1; clone_size: -; j_call: TRBJ2-7; cdr3_aa: ASSAGHNHYEQY
v_call: TRBV7-8; clone_size: -; j_call: TRBJ1-2; cdr3_aa: ASSLRGGPTYGYT
v_call: TRBV6-2/TRBV6-3; clone_size: -; j_call: TRBJ2-7; cdr3_aa: ASSRLRASGQNYEQY
v_call: TRBV4-3; clone_size: -; j_call: TRBJ1-6; cdr3_aa: ASSQGGRDNSPLH
v_call: TRBV28; clone_size: -; j_call: TRBJ2-5; cdr3_aa: ASSGNRDYQETQY
v_call: TRBV7-6; clone_size: -; j_call: TRBJ1-4; cdr3_aa: ASSLVGNEKLF
v_call: TRBV28; clone_size: few; j_call: TRBJ1-2; cdr3_aa: ASSFPQTKEGYT
v_call: TRBV2; clone_size: -; j_call: TRBJ1-6; cdr3_aa: ASRDRVGNSPLH
v_call: TRBV4-3; clone_size: -; j_call: TRBJ2-1; cdr3_aa: ASSQDLGTLSSYNEQF
v_call: TRBV9; clone_size: -; j_call: TRBJ1-1; cdr3_aa: ASSPQGGLTEAF
v_call: TRBV7-2; clone_size: -; j_call: TRBJ2-7; cdr3_aa: ASSASGASYEQY
v_call: TRBV6-1; clone_size: -; j_call: TRBJ1-2; cdr3_aa: ASSELGATIGYT
v_call: TRBV27; clone_size: -; j_call: TRBJ1-5; cdr3_aa: ASSIPTGARPQH
v_call: TRBV5-4; clone_size: -; j_call: TRBJ2-2; cdr3_aa: ASSLLTTNTGELF
v_call: TRBV2; clone_size: -; j_call: TRBJ1-6; cdr3_aa: ASSGIRNNSPLH
v_call: TRBV4-2; clone_size: -; j_call: -; cdr3_aa: ASSHRRTGYEQY
v_call: TRBV7-2; clone_size: -; j_call: TRBJ2-1; cdr3_aa: ASSPWLEENNEQF
v_call: TRBV6-5; clone_size: -; j_call: TRBJ1-6; cdr3_aa: ASSYLTGENSPLH
v_call: TRBV7-9; clone_size: -; j_call: TRBJ1-4; cdr3_aa: ASSFGTGGTEKLF
v_call: TRBV20-1; clone_size: -; j_call: -; cdr3_aa: SASQGGRFEQY
v_call: TRBV20-1; clone_size: -; j_call: TRBJ2-2; cdr3_aa: SAPSRLTRTDGELF
v_call: TRBV20-1; clone_size: -; j_call: TRBJ2-5; cdr3_aa: SAEKTSVSLQETQY
v_call: TRBV7-9; clone_size: once; j_call: TRBJ1-2; cdr3_aa: ASSLSLVENYGCT
v_call: TRBV6-2/TRBV6-3; clone_size: -; j_call: -; cdr3_aa: ASSYLPGQGRDEQY
v_call: TRBV19; clone_size: once; j_call: TRBJ2-1; cdr3_aa: ASSTRGQEAGQF
v_call: TRBV6-1; clone_size: -; j_call: TRBJ2-6; cdr3_aa: AGGQGIFGANVLT